This passage covers 21 T cell receptor beta chains from one sample sequenced in a study of T-cell reconstitution after alpha-beta-depleted transplantation in children. A TCRbeta library incorporating unique molecular identifiers was prepared. TCRdb called the PCR reads again in MiXCR, with one record for every CDR3 protein. This sample has roughly 500,000 distinct CDR3 sequences, with about 18% found just once. The sequences come from PBMCs from the stem cell graft donor, collected from the stem cell graft. The receptor set was obtained from a human donor who donated a stem cell graft to a child with acute lymphoblastic leukemia.

The CDR3 region is CASNDRGRNYGYTF. The DNA for the CDR3 is TGTGCCAGTAACGACAGGGGGCGAAACTATGGCTACACCTTC. The chain employs TRBV19 and TRBJ1-2; 10 bases match TRBD1. Germline V gene data show CDR1 as LNHDA and CDR2 as SQIVND (reference sequence). There are 14 residues in the CDR3. V lost 7 bases, J lost 2 bases, and 4 bases stayed unmatched.

This clonotype was observed a handful of times. This chain joins TRBV5-1 and TRBJ1-1, with unresolved D. This CDR3 contains 15 residues. Trimming stripped 0 bases from V and 1 base from J, with 10 bases between. Per germline, CDR1 SGHRS and CDR2 YFSETQ. The CDR3 here is CASSLASGRNTEAFF. The CDR3 region has the DNA TGCGCCAGCAGCTTGGCCAGCGGTCGGAACACTGAAGCTTTCTTT.

The J gene is TRBJ1-5, the V gene TRBV7-7; D not resolved. The CDR3 totals 13 residues. Trimming left V 8 bases short and J 4 bases short, with 12 bases between. The germline V gene encodes CDR1 SSHAT and CDR2 FNYEAQ (reference sequence). CDR3 sequence: CASSNGLNQPQHF. CDR3 nucleotides: TGTGCCAGCTCTAACGGATTGAATCAGCCCCAGCATTTT.

The rearrangement uses TRBV7-3 and TRBJ1-1, with a tentative D call TRBD1 (6 bases). V lost 5 bases and J 5 bases, leaving 18 bases between the germline ends. CDR3 length: 15 amino acids. The germline gives CDR1 SGHTA, CDR2 FQGTGA. The CDR3 sequence is CASSLVGGLGTEAFF. CDR3 DNA: TGTGCCAGCAGCCTCGTTGGGGGCTTGGGGACTGAAGCTTTCTTT.

The V and J genes are TRBV20-1 and TRBJ1-2; D is unclear. Germline V gene lookup returns CDR1 DFQATT and CDR2 SNEGSKA (reference sequence). This CDR3 comprises 15 residues. With 1 base removed from V and 4 bases from J, the gap between germline ends came to 16 bases. The CDR3 DNA follows: TGCAGTGCTAGAGTTAGAGCGGGGTCCCTCTATGGCTACACCTTC. Its translation: CSARVRAGSLYGYTF.

V usage is TRBV2 and J usage is TRBJ2-1; 14 bases are shared with TRBD2. Germline trimming cut 7 bases from V and 11 bases from J; bases unmatched to any gene: 10. This CDR3 has 15 amino acids. Germline V lookup: CDR1 SNHLY, CDR2 FYNNEI. DNA for the CDR3: TGTGCCAGCACGTCAGAGGGACTAGCGGGAGATCAGCAGTTCTTC. This sequence encodes CASTSEGLAGDQQFF.

The J gene is TRBJ1-2, the V gene TRBV13; 11 bases map to TRBD1. The CDR3 is 16 residues long. Germline CDR1 is PRHDT and CDR2 is FYEKMQ (reference sequence). The V segment lost 5 bases and the J segment 3 bases; nucleotides outside the gene matches: 8. This CDR3 reads CASSDGQGALYYGYTF. DNA of the CDR3: TGTGCCAGCAGCGACGGACAGGGGGCGTTGTACTATGGCTACACCTTC.

This clonotype was seen more than once but under ten times. The rearrangement uses TRBV5-1 and TRBJ2-3; 7 bases fit TRBD2. CDR3 length: 16 residues. Germline CDR1 reads SGHRS; CDR2 reads YFSETQ. The V gene end was trimmed by 2 bases and the J gene end by 6 bases; junction bases not matched to a gene: 12. CDR3 nucleotides: TGCGCCAGCAGCTTACAACTAGCGCCCGCAGGGGATACGCAGTATTTT. The encoded protein is CASSLQLAPAGDTQYF.

The chain has TRBV12-3 or TRBV12-4 and TRBJ1-3; possibly TRBD1 for D (6 bases). V dropped 6 bases and J dropped 4 bases, with 22 bases sitting between them. The CDR3 runs to 17 residues. CDR3 in DNA: TGTGCCAGCAGAGAAACAGGGCCCAACGCTCCGGGAAACACCATATATTTT. Protein sequence: CASRETGPNAPGNTIYF.

The rearrangement joins TRBV24-1 to TRBJ1-5, with 9 bases identical to TRBD1. This CDR3 has 15 amino acids. CDR1 and CDR2 from the germline V gene are KGHDR and SFDVKD. V lost 2 bases, J lost 6 bases, and 4 bases stayed unmatched. CDR3 region: CATSDSGQGFQPQHF. The CDR3 DNA reads TGTGCCACCAGTGATTCTGGACAGGGGTTTCAGCCCCAGCATTTT.

This chain connects TRBV30 to TRBJ2-2; D is undetermined. The V gene lost 7 bases and the J gene lost 4 bases, with 7 bases spanning the gap. CDR1 and CDR2 from the germline V gene are GTSNPN and SVGIG (reference sequence). The CDR3 covers 11 residues. CDR3 DNA sequence: TGTGCCTCCGCGACCACCGGGGAGCTGTTTTTT. Its translation is CASATTGELFF.

This clonotype was recorded a few times. This chain uses TRBV4-2 with TRBJ1-4; D is undetermined. The length of the CDR3 is 15 residues. V was clipped by 6 bases and J by 0 bases, with 11 bases between them. Germline loops: CDR1 LGHNA, CDR2 YNFKEQ. The CDR3 nucleotides are TGTGCCAGCAGATCTTACGGGGCAACTAATGAAAAACTGTTTTTT. It codes for CASRSYGATNEKLFF.

In this sample, this clonotype turned up many times. The junction does not match germline at one end; this may be a read error. The chain uses TRBV5-1 and TRBJ2-1; D unclear. The germline V gene has CDR1 SGHRS and CDR2 YFSETQ. The CDR3 runs 12 residues. The CDR3 here is CASSLGPNEQFF. The CDR3 DNA follows: TGTGCCAGCAGCTTAGGACCCAATGAGCAGTTCTTC.

The chain couples TRBV25-1 to TRBJ1-5; 10 nucleotides line up with TRBD1. The ends lost 8 bases at V and 2 bases at J; junction bases unmatched: 6. This CDR3 has 15 residues. Germline CDR1 and CDR2: MGHDK and SYGVNS. The CDR3 DNA sequence: TGTGCCAGCCGTGGACAGGGGGGTCGCAATCAGCCCCAGCATTTT. Protein product: CASRGQGGRNQPQHF. Supplemented by reference TRBV25-1 and TRBJ1-5, the full variable domain reads EADIYQTPRYLVIGTGKKITLECSQTMGHDKMYWYQQDPGMELHLIHYSYGVNSTEKGDLSSESTVSRIRTEHFPLTLESARPSHTSQYLCASRGQGGRNQPQHFGDGTRLSIL.

The chain has TRBV18 and TRBJ2-1, with 8 bases that match TRBD2. V lost 3 bases to trimming and J lost 8 bases; unmatched junction nucleotides: 6. Germline V gene sequence: CDR1 KGHSH, CDR2 LQKENI. The CDR3 has 14 amino acids. The CDR3 here is CASSPTSTSDEQFF. The CDR3 nucleotides are TGTGCCAGCTCACCCACGTCGACTAGCGATGAGCAGTTCTTC.

The chain has TRBV4-2 and TRBJ2-2; 11 bases fit TRBD2. V lost 0 bases, J lost 7 bases, and 13 bases stayed unmatched. Germline V lookup: CDR1 LGHNA, CDR2 YNFKEQ. The CDR3 has 19 residues. CDR3 residues: CASSQDPRLAGKSFGELFF. CDR3 bases: TGTGCCAGCAGCCAAGATCCGCGACTAGCGGGAAAATCGTTCGGGGAGCTGTTTTTT.

This clonotype has just a few counts. DNA of the CDR3: TGCAGCGCCGAAACAGGGGGCGCTTGGGGCTACACCTTC. It yields the protein CSAETGGAWGYTF. The chain carries TRBV29-1 and TRBJ1-2, with 9 bases that match TRBD1. V lost 7 bases, J lost 8 bases, and 11 bases stayed unmatched. Germline V gene data show CDR1 as SQVTM and CDR2 as ANQGSEA. The CDR3 consists of 13 residues.

This clonotype was found many times. The chain carries TRBV7-9 and TRBJ1-1; TRBD1 aligns across 7 bases. With V trimmed by 5 bases and J by 1 base, 4 bases remained unmatched. The CDR3 sequence is 14 residues long. Germline assignment: CDR1 SEHNR and CDR2 FQNEAQ (reference sequence). CDR3: CASSAWTGNTEAFF. The CDR3 bases are TGTGCCAGCAGCGCCTGGACAGGGAACACTGAAGCTTTCTTT.

This chain uses TRBV12-3 or TRBV12-4 with TRBJ1-5, with a weak D call TRBD1 (5 bases). Trimming removed 5 bases at V and 5 bases at J, with 7 bases between. CDR3 length: 12 residues. The CDR3 nucleotides read TGTGCCAGCAGTCCAGGGTATCAGCCCCAGCATTTT. The encoded protein is CASSPGYQPQHF.

The rearrangement uses TRBV20-1 and TRBJ2-7; D unresolved. V shed 0 bases and J shed 0 bases, with 12 bases lying between them. Germline V lookup: CDR1 DFQATT, CDR2 SNEGSKA (reference sequence). This CDR3 contains 15 residues. CDR3 amino acids: CSARDAQRSSYEQYF. CDR3 coding DNA: TGCAGTGCTAGAGATGCCCAGCGTAGCTCCTACGAGCAGTACTTC.

This clonotype was picked up one time. The rearrangement joins TRBV5-1 to TRBJ2-2; weak D call: TRBD2 (5 bases). The CDR3 sequence is 14 residues long. Trimming left V 4 bases short and J 7 bases short, with 14 bases between. Germline lookup yields CDR1 SGHRS and CDR2 YFSETQ. The CDR3 spells CASSPSGVDGELFF. The DNA of the CDR3 is TGCGCCAGCAGCCCCTCCGGGGTGGACGGGGAGCTGTTTTTT.